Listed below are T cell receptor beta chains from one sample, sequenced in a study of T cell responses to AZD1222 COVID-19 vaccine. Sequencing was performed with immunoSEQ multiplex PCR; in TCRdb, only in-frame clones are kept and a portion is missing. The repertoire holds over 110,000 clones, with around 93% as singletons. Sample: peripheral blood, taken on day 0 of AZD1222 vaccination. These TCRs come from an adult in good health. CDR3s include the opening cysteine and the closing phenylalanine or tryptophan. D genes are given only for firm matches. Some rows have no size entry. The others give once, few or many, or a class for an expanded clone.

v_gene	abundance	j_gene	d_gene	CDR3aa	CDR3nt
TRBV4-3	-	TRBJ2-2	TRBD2	CASRAGGNTGELFF	TGCGCCAGCAGAGCGGGGGGCAACACCGGGGAGCTGTTTTTT
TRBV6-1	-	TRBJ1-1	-	CASSEAPRGAKAFF	TGTGCCAGCAGTGAAGCCCCGAGGGGGGCTAAAGCTTTCTTT
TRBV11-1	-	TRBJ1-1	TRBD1	CASKLPGGGHTEAFF	TGTGCCAGCAAACTCCCAGGGGGCGGTCACACTGAAGCTTTCTTT
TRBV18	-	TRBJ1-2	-	CASSPPAGGAGGYTF	TGTGCCAGCTCACCTCCGGCCGGAGGGGCGGGTGGCTACACCTTC
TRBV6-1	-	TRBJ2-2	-	CASSDRKGGIGELFF	TGTGCCAGCAGTGACCGGAAAGGGGGGATCGGGGAGCTGTTTTTT
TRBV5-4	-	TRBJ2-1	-	CASSLEVTRAVNEQFF	TGTGCCAGCAGCTTGGAGGTGACTAGGGCGGTCAATGAGCAGTTCTTC
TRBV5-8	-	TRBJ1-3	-	CASSLIGHPGGNTIYF	TGTGCCAGCAGCTTGATAGGGCATCCTGGTGGAAACACCATATATTTT
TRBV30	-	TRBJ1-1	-	CAWIRTTEAFF	TGTGCCTGGATCCGGACAACTGAAGCTTTCTTT
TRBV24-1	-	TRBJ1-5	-	CATPGGQPQHF	TGTGCCACCCCGGGGGGTCAGCCCCAGCATTTT
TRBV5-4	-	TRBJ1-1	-	CASSPDPNTEAFF	TGTGCCAGCAGCCCGGACCCTAACACTGAAGCTTTCTTT
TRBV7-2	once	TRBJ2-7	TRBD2	CASTQRAGQTYEQYF	TGTGCCAGCACTCAAAGAGCGGGGCAGACCTACGAGCAGTACTTC
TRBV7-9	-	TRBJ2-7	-	CASSPRGGLREQYF	TGTGCCAGCAGCCCTAGGGGGGGGCTGAGGGAGCAGTACTTC
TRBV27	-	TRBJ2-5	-	CASRTTAFEYF	TGTGCCAGCAGAACAACAGCGTTCGAGTACTTC